The clone carrying this TCR beta chain occurred many times. What it binds is unknown. TCRdb redid the calling of the reads with MiXCR, one entry per CDR3 protein. Of about 240,000 distinct CDR3 sequences listed, roughly 12% are singletons. CDR3 length equals 21 residues. J was trimmed by 1 base and V by 5 bases; bases with no gene match: 23. Germline loops: CDR1 SGHTA, CDR2 FQGNSA. This record comes from a study of T cell repertoires in cytomegalovirus infection. Overall study findings and caveats: In two of eight donors, the top clonotype was HLA-C-restricted CMV-specific.

The chain has TRBV7-2 and TRBJ2-3; TRBD2 matches at 8 bases. The clonotype comes from a human donor in good health (CMV status not recorded). Some clones in this sample may be carry-over from other donors' samples. Sequencing was performed on PBMCs. The CDR3 sequence: CASSERGSLAGPNLRTDTQYF. The CDR3 DNA follows: TGTGCCAGCAGCGAACGGGGGTCCCTAGCGGGCCCGAACTTACGCACAGATACGCAGTATTTT.